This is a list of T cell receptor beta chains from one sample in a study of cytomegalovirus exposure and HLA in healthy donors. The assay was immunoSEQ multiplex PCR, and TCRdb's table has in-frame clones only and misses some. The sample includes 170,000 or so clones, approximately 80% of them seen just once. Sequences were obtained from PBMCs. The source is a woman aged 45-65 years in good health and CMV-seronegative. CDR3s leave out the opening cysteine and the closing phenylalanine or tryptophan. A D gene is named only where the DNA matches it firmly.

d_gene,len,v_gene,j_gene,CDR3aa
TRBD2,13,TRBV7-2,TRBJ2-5,ASSLGLAGEETQY
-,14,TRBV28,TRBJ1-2,ASSPRAGVRASGYT
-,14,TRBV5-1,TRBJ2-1,ASSLARVMRHNEQF
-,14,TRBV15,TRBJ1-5,ATSRDPASTTQPQH
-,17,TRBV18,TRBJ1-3,ASSPRGGKGLHSGNTIY
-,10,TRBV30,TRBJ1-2,AWAPGYYGYT
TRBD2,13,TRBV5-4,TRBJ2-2,ASSLGAGVLGELF
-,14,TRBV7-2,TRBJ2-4,ASSLVYSSGKNIQY
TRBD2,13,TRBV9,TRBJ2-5,ASSSSGAAQETQY
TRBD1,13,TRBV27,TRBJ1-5,ASSSEGAVVQPQH
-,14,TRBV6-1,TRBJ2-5,ASSALGPRDQETQY
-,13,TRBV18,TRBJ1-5,ASSPPNTGNQPQH
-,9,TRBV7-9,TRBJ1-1,ASSRDTEAF
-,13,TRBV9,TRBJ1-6,ASSVTGDSDSPLH
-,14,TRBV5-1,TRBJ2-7,ASSLALGSRSYEQY
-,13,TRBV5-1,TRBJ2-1,ASSFESYPIVEQF
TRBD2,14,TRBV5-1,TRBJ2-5,ASSLAGGGVQETQY
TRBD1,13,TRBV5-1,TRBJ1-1,ASSLLGQGVTEAF
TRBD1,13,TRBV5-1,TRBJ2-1,ASSPFDRAENEQF
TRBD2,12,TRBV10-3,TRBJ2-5,AIAASGGAETQY
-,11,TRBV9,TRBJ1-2,ASSVTEGGGYT
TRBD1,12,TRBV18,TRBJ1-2,ASSPGTGNYGYT
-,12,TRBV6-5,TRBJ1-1,ASSRDFVGTEAF
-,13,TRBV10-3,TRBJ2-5,AISEGRQLQETQY
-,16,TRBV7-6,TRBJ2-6,AGGGLGGGPSGANVLT
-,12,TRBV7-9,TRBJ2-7,ASSLVRGMAEQY
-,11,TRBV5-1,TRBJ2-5,ASSFSPQETQY
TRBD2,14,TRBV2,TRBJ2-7,ASQILGLAGSYEQY
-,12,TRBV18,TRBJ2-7,ASSLDSGLYEQY
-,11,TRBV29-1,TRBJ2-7,SVKTGRVYEQY
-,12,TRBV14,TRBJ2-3,ASSLRSGTDTQY
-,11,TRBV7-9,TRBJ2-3,ASIPGGGLTQY
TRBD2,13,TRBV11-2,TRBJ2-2,ASKGLREATGELF
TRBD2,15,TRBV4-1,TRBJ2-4,ASSLRVGASGSIPYH
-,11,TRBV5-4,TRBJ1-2,ATGFGGVNGYT
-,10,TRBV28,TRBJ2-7,ASSPGSYEQY
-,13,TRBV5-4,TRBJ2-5,ASSLSGGGQETQY
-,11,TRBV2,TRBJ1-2,ASKQVSGDGYT
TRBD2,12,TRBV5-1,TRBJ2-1,ASSRTSGYNEQF
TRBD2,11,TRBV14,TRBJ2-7,ASSPVGLSEQY